The clone carrying this T cell receptor beta chain was observed a few times. Its specificity is unknown. This record belongs to a study of radiotherapy plus CTLA-4 blockade in lung cancer. About the research overall: Of all patients, around 20% responded objectively and roughly 31% showed disease control. Study-level results: Response, reportedly, was best predicted by interferon-beta along with early blood T cell clone dynamics.

The method was immunoSEQ multiplex PCR; TCRdb's version includes in-frame clones alone and lacks a portion of them. The table lists tens of thousands of clones, under 80% of them singletons. Trimming took off 8 bases at V and 9 bases at J, with 11 bases between the two ends. The CDR3 extends over 11 amino acids. The germline gives CDR1 SNHLY, CDR2 FYNNEI. With ipilimumab providing CTLA-4 blockade, focal radiation was administered to patients who had chemo-refractory metastatic non-small-cell lung cancer. Here the sequenced sample was peripheral blood, taken from a patient treated with radiotherapy plus ipilimumab. V and J are TRBV2 and TRBJ2-1, with D possibly matching TRBD2 (6 bases). The source of this sequence is a human donor with non-small cell lung cancer who had stable disease on radiotherapy plus ipilimumab. CDR3 coding DNA: TGTGCCAGCCTGGGGGGAGGTGAGCAGTTCTTC. It translates to CASLGGGEQFF.